These T cell receptor beta chains were read from a single sample in a study of blood T cell repertoires in COVID-19. Only in-frame clones appear in the TCRdb table, and some are missing; sequencing was by immunoSEQ multiplex PCR. The data contain approximately 92,000 clones, 80% to 85% of them singletons. The sample consisted of peripheral blood. The receptors derive from a man aged 65 to 85 with active or convalescent COVID-19. Both conserved end residues are part of each CDR3. The D gene is left open where the match is weak. Where a row states a size, it is once, few, many or the class of an expanded clone; other rows omit it.

size,V,length,D,J,CDR3,DNA
NA,TRBV6-5,14,TRBD1,TRBJ1-5,CASTWSRGNQPQHF,TGTGCCAGCACGTGGTCCAGGGGGAATCAGCCCCAGCATTTT
few,TRBV6-6,15,NA,TRBJ1-5,CASSRFGGADQPQHF,TGTGCCAGCAGTCGGTTTGGGGGGGCGGATCAGCCCCAGCATTTT
NA,TRBV6-2/TRBV6-3,12,NA,TRBJ2-7,CASSLNSYEQYF,TGTGCCAGCAGTTTAAACTCCTACGAGCAGTACTTC
once,TRBV29-1,14,TRBD2,TRBJ2-1,CSVSGTSDYNEQFF,TGCAGCGTTTCAGGGACTAGCGACTACAATGAGCAGTTCTTC
NA,TRBV28,14,NA,TRBJ2-7,CASAPRGRSYEQYF,TGTGCCAGCGCCCCCAGGGGCCGCTCCTACGAGCAGTACTTC
NA,TRBV18,14,TRBD1,TRBJ2-5,CASSPQTGEETQYF,TGTGCCAGCTCACCTCAAACAGGGGAAGAGACCCAGTACTTC
NA,TRBV10-3,16,NA,TRBJ1-4,CAISADQGATNEKLFF,TGTGCCATCAGTGCCGATCAGGGTGCAACTAATGAAAAACTGTTTTTT
NA,TRBV6-5,14,NA,TRBJ2-7,CASARTRISYEQYF,TGTGCCAGCGCCAGGACACGGATCTCCTACGAGCAGTACTTC
NA,TRBV12-3/TRBV12-4,13,TRBD1,TRBJ1-2,CASSLRDSDGYTF,TGTGCCAGCAGTTTACGGGACAGCGATGGCTACACCTTC
NA,TRBV30,13,TRBD2,TRBJ2-7,CAWLVRGGYEQYF,TGTGCCTGGTTGGTCCGGGGGGGGTACGAGCAGTACTTC